Listed below are T cell receptor beta chains from one sample, sequenced in a study of T cell repertoires in cytomegalovirus infection. TCRdb ran MiXCR on the reads and lists one entry per CDR3 protein. The data show some 200,000 distinct CDR3 sequences, less than 9.5% seen once. The source material was PBMCs. These receptors were taken from a human donor in good health (CMV status not recorded). Some clones in this sample may be carry-over from other donors' samples. Both conserved end residues are part of each CDR3. D genes are given only for firm matches. A row's size may be missing; if present it is once, few, many or a size class.

>TRBJ1-5|.|TRBV5-1|many
CASSLGAGAADQPQHF
TGCGCCAGCAGCTTGGGTGCGGGGGCAGCGGATCAGCCCCAGCATTTT
>TRBJ1-4|.|TRBV29-1|.
CSVEDLQTDRLFF
TGCAGCGTTGAAGATCTTCAGACAGACCGACTGTTTTTT
>TRBJ1-5|.|TRBV5-5|many
CASSLATVGQPQHF
TGTGCCAGCAGCTTGGCAACAGTTGGACAGCCCCAGCATTTT
>TRBJ2-3|TRBD2|TRBV20-1|many
CSARDSGSGVDAQYF
TGCAGTGCTAGAGATAGCGGGAGCGGCGTAGACGCGCAGTATTTT
>TRBJ1-1|.|TRBV28|many
CASSLLKGQIEAFF
TGTGCCAGCAGTTTATTGAAGGGGCAGATTGAAGCTTTCTTT
>TRBJ1-2|.|TRBV20-1|many
CSASAGTNYGYTF
TGCAGTGCTAGCGCCGGGACAAACTATGGCTACACCTTC
>TRBJ2-1|.|TRBV12-3/TRBV12-4|.
CASSFRGDEQFF
TGTGCCAGCAGTTTTCGGGGTGATGAGCAGTTCTTC
>TRBJ2-2|TRBD2|TRBV4-3|few
CASSQDRIAGRVTGELFF
TGCGCCAGCAGCCAAGATCGGATAGCGGGACGGGTCACCGGGGAGCTGTTTTTT
>TRBJ2-5|.|TRBV27|once
CASSLSESRETQYF
TGTGCCAGCAGTTTATCGGAATCGCGAGAGACCCAGTACTTC
>TRBJ2-6|.|TRBV3-1|.
CASSQAPSGANVLTF
TGTGCCAGCAGCCAAGCCCCCTCTGGGGCCAACGTCCTGACTTTC
>TRBJ1-2|.|TRBV6-5|few
CASRWDLSANYGYTF
TGTGCCAGCAGATGGGACCTGTCAGCTAACTATGGCTACACCTTC
>TRBJ1-5|TRBD1|TRBV2|many
CASSRDRGRQPQHF
TGTGCCAGCAGTAGGGACAGGGGAAGGCAGCCCCAGCATTTT
>TRBJ1-4|TRBD1|TRBV7-2|many
CASSFQTGGNEKLFF
TGTGCCAGCAGCTTCCAGACAGGGGGGAATGAAAAACTGTTTTTT
>TRBJ2-7|.|TRBV28|many
CASRGGVYEQYF
TGTGCCAGCAGGGGGGGAGTGTACGAGCAGTACTTC